A selection of T cell receptor beta chains follows, all from one sample in a study of early T cells in non-severe SARS-CoV-2 infection. TCRdb processed the 5' RACE reads anew with MiXCR; each CDR3 protein has one entry. Of tens of thousands of distinct CDR3 sequences in the sample, around 12% were seen once. This sample comprised whole blood, obtained at baseline. The receptors were sampled from an adult who was a healthcare worker with PCR-confirmed SARS-CoV-2 infection or an uninfected control (not recorded which). CDR3s include the opening cysteine and the closing phenylalanine or tryptophan. A D gene is named only where the DNA matches it firmly. Size is stated for part of the rows, as once, few or many counts, or as a class when the clone is expanded.

d_call j_call v_call clone_size cdr3_aa cdr3_nt
- TRBJ2-2 TRBV7-2 - CASSPRAGELFF TGTGCCAGCAGCCCCCGGGCCGGGGAGCTGTTTTTT
- TRBJ1-5 TRBV29-1 few CSAPWWQHSNQPQHF TGCAGCGCCCCATGGTGGCAGCATAGCAATCAGCCCCAGCATTTT
- TRBJ1-2 TRBV3-1 - CASSQPGLGGANYGYTF TGTGCCAGCAGCCAACCAGGCCTCGGGGGAGCTAACTATGGCTACACCTTC
- TRBJ2-1 TRBV6-6 many CASSQGNEQFF TGTGCCAGCAGCCAGGGGAATGAGCAGTTCTTC
TRBD1 TRBJ1-1 TRBV29-1 - CSVVTGGLGTEAFF TGCAGCGTGGTGACAGGGGGCTTAGGTACTGAAGCTTTCTTT
- TRBJ1-1 TRBV2 - CASSGQMNTEAFF TGTGCCAGCAGCGGACAGATGAACACTGAAGCTTTCTTT
- TRBJ1-2 TRBV3-1 many CASSQTQGARGYTF TGTGCCAGCAGCCAAACACAAGGGGCGCGCGGCTACACCTTC
- TRBJ2-3 TRBV7-9 few CASSLAPRRGGTDTQYF TGTGCCAGCAGCTTAGCTCCCCGACGAGGGGGCACAGATACGCAGTATTTT
- TRBJ1-3 TRBV18 - CASATLMRGNTIYF TGTGCCAGCGCAACCTTAATGCGAGGAAACACCATATATTTT
- TRBJ1-2 TRBV3-1 few CASSQVQGGDGYTF TGTGCCAGCAGCCAGGTACAGGGAGGTGATGGCTACACCTTC
- TRBJ2-3 TRBV2 - CASSALPTQYF TGTGCCAGCAGTGCCCTCCCTACGCAGTATTTT
- TRBJ1-5 TRBV27 - CASSLTGLLGPQHF TGTGCCAGCAGTTTAACGGGGCTTTTGGGGCCCCAGCATTTT
TRBD1 TRBJ2-4 TRBV5-6 few CASSLGQGSQGYF TGTGCCAGCAGCTTGGGACAGGGGTCCCAGGGGTACTTC
- TRBJ2-3 TRBV29-1 - CSVDREASTDTQYF TGCAGCGTTGACCGAGAGGCTAGCACAGATACGCAGTATTTT
- TRBJ2-7 TRBV6-2/TRBV6-3 - CASSYPGSQYF TGTGCCAGCAGTTACCCTGGATCGCAGTACTTC
- TRBJ2-7 TRBV15 - CATSMSGGPYEQYF TGTGCCACCAGCATGTCCGGGGGTCCCTACGAGCAGTACTTC
- TRBJ1-2 TRBV10-2 few CATKDTTNYGYTF TGCGCCACAAAAGACACTACTAACTATGGCTACACCTTC
- TRBJ2-7 TRBV27 - CASSPGGGVAPYEQYF TGTGCCAGCAGTCCAGGAGGCGGGGTCGCCCCCTACGAGCAGTACTTC
- TRBJ1-2 TRBV20-1 - CSARGTKYGYTF TGCAGTGCAAGAGGGACAAAGTATGGCTACACCTTC
TRBD1 TRBJ2-4 TRBV18 - CASSPPGTGSPGIQYF TGTGCCAGCTCACCTCCCGGGACAGGGAGCCCGGGCATTCAGTACTTC
- TRBJ2-7 TRBV28 few CASSVRRFSEQYF TGTGCCAGCAGTGTGCGTAGGTTTTCCGAGCAGTACTTC
TRBD1 TRBJ2-3 TRBV6-5 - CASSYSPKGGRRTDTQYF TGTGCCAGCAGTTACTCACCAAAAGGGGGCCGGCGCACAGATACGCAGTATTTT
- TRBJ2-3 TRBV2 few CASSRLGTDTQYF TGTGCCAGCAGCCGATTGGGCACAGATACGCAGTATTTT
- TRBJ2-4 TRBV19 few CASGDRNIQYF TGTGCCAGTGGAGACAGAAACATTCAGTACTTC
- TRBJ2-3 TRBV5-1 few CASTGGSAQYF TGCGCCAGCACGGGGGGCTCGGCGCAGTATTTT
TRBD1 TRBJ2-5 TRBV28 - CASSLGTGFEETQYF TGTGCCAGCAGTTTGGGGACAGGGTTTGAAGAGACCCAGTACTTC
- TRBJ2-7 TRBV12-3/TRBV12-4 - CASSPTGNRYEQYF TGTGCCAGCAGTCCCACAGGAAATCGATACGAGCAGTACTTC
- TRBJ2-3 TRBV7-3 many CASSRGGGTDTQYF TGTGCCAGCAGCCGAGGGGGGGGCACAGATACGCAGTATTTT